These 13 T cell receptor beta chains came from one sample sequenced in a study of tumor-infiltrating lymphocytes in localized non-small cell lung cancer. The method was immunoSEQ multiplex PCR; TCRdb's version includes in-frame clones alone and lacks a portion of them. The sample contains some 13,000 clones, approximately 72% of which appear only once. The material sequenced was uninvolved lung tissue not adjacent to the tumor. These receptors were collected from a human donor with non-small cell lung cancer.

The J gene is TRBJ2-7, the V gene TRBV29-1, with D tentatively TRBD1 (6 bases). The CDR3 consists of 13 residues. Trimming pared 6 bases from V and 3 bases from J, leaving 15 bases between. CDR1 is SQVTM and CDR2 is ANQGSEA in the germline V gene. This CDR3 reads CSVGWRGGYEQYF. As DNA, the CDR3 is TGCAGCGTCGGGTGGCGAGGGGGCTACGAGCAGTACTTC.

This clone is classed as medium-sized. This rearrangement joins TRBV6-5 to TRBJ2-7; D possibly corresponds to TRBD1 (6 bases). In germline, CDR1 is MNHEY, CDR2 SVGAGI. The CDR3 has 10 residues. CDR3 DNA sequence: TGTGCCAGCAGTACGGACAGACCCAACGTC. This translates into CASSTDRPNV.

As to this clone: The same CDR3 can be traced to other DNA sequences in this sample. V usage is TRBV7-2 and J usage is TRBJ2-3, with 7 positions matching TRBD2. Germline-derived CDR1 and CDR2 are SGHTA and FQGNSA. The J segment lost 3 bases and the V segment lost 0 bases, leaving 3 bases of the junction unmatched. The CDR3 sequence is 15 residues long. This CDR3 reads CASSLAGGPTDTQYF. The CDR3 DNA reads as TGTGCCAGCAGCTTAGCGGGAGGGCCAACAGATACGCAGTATTTT.

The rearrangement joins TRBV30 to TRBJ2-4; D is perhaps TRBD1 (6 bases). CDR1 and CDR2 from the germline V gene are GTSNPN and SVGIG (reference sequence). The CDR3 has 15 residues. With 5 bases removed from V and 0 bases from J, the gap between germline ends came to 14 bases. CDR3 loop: CAWEDPGVAKNIQYF. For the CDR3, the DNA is TGTGCCTGGGAGGATCCAGGGGTAGCCAAAAACATTCAGTACTTC.

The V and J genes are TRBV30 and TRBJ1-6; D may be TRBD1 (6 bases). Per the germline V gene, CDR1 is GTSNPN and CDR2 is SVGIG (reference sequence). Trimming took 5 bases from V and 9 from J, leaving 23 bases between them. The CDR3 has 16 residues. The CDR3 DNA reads TGTGCCTGGGGCGGACAGACATTGGTGCCTATTTCACCCCTCCACTTT. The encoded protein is CAWGGQTLVPISPLHF.

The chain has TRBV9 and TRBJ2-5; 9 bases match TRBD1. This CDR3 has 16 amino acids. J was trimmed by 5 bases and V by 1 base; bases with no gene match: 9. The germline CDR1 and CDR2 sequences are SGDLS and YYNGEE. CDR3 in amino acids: CASSVSGQGASETQYF. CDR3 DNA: TGTGCCAGCAGCGTATCGGGACAGGGTGCTTCGGAGACCCAGTACTTC.

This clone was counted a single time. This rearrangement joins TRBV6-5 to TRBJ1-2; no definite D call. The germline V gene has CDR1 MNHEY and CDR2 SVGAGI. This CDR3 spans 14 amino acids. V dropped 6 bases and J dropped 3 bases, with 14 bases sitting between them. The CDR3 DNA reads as TGTGCCAGCAGGCGTGGGGAGGCTCACTATGGCTACACCTTC. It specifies CASRRGEAHYGYTF.

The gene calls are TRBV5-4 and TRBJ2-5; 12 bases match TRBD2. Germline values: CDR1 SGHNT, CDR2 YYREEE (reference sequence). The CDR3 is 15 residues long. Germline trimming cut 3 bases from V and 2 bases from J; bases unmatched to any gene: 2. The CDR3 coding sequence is TGTGCCAGCAGCTGGGGGACTAGCGGGCAAGAGACCCAGTACTTC. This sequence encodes CASSWGTSGQETQYF. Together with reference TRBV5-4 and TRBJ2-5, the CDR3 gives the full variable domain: ETGVTQSPTHLIKTRGQQVTLRCSSQSGHNTVSWYQQALGQGPQFIFQYYREEENGRGNFPPRFSGLQFPNYSSELNVNALELDDSALYLCASSWGTSGQETQYFGPGTRLLVL.

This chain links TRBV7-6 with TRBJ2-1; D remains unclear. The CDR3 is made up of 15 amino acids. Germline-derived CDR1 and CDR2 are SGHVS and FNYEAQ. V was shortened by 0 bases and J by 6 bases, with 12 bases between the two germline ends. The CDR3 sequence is CASSLAWSPLNEQFF. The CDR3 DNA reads TGTGCCAGCAGCTTAGCATGGTCTCCCCTCAATGAGCAGTTCTTC.

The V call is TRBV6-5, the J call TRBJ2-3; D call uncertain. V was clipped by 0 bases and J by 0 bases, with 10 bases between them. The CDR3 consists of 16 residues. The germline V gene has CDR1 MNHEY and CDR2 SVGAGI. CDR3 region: CASSYSFIRSTDTQYF. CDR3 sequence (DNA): TGTGCCAGCAGTTACTCGTTTATTCGAAGCACAGATACGCAGTATTTT.

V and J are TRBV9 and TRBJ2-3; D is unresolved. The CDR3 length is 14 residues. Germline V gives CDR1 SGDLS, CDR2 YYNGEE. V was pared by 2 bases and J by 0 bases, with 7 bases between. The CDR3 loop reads CASSVWASTDTQYF. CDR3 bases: TGTGCCAGCAGCGTCTGGGCTAGCACAGATACGCAGTATTTT.

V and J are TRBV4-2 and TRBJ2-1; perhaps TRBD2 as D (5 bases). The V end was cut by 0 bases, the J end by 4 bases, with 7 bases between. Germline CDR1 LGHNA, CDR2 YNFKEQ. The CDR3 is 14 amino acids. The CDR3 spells CASSQDIAYNEQFF. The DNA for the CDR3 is TGTGCCAGCAGCCAAGATATAGCGTACAATGAGCAGTTCTTC.

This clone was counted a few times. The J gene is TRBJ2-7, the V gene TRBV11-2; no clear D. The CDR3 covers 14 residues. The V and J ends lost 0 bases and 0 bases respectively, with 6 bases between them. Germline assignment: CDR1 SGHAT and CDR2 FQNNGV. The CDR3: CASSLDLGSYEQYF. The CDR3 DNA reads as TGTGCCAGCAGCTTAGATCTCGGCTCCTACGAGCAGTACTTC.